This record covers a single T cell receptor (beta chain). The antigen is unknown. This sample stems from a study of T cell responses to AZD1222 COVID-19 vaccine. Only in-frame clones appear in the TCRdb table, and some are missing; sequencing was by immunoSEQ multiplex PCR. The table shows roughly 30,000 clones, with around 82% occurring only once. Study-level results: None of the repertoires were sampled until the peak T cell response had passed.

Per germline, CDR1 MNHEY and CDR2 SVGAGI. V was shortened by 6 bases and J by 5 bases, with 14 bases between the two germline ends. The CDR3 is 14 residues long. This specimen consisted of peripheral blood, obtained 28 days after the second AZD1222 dose. This TCR was sampled from an adult who received the AZD1222 COVID-19 vaccine. This sequence joins TRBV6-5 and TRBJ1-5; no reliable D call. DNA for the CDR3: TGTGCCAGCAGGGGAGGGCAGGCCTATCAGCCCCAGCATTTT. Protein product: CASRGGQAYQPQHF.